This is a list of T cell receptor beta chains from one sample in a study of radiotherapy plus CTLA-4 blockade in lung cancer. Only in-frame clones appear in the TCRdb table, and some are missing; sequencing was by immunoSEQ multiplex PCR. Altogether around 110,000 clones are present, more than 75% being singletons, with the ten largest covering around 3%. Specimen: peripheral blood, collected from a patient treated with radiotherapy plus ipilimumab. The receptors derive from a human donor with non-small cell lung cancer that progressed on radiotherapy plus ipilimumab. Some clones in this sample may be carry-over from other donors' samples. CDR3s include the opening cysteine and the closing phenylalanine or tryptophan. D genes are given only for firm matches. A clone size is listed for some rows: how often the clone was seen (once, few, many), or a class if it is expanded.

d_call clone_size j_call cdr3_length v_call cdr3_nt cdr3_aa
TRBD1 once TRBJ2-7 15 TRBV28 TGTGCCAGCAGTTCTTCACACAGGGGGCCGTACGAGCAGTACTTC CASSSSHRGPYEQYF
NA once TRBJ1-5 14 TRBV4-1 TGCGCCAGCAGCCAGGAACTCAGGGGCCAGCCCCAGCATTTT CASSQELRGQPQHF
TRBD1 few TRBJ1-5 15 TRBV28 TGTGCCAGCAGTGCGGGACAGGGGAGCAATCAGCCCCAGCATTTT CASSAGQGSNQPQHF
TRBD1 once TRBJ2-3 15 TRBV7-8 TGTGCCAGCAGCGCCCGACAGGGTCGCACAGATACGCAGTATTTT CASSARQGRTDTQYF
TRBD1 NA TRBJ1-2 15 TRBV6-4 TGTGCCAGCAGTGAATATCCGGGACAGCCCTATGGCTACACCTTC CASSEYPGQPYGYTF
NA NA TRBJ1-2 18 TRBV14 TGTGCCAGCAGCCAAGATGGGTCCGGGGAAAGCCTACGGGGTGGCTACACCTTC CASSQDGSGESLRGGYTF
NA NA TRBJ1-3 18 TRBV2 TGTGCCAGCAGTGCCGTGGGGACGAGGAGGGGTCCTGGAAACACCATATATTTT CASSAVGTRRGPGNTIYF
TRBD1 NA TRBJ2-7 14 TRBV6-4 TGTGCCAGCAGTGAAGGGACAGGGTCAGGCGAGCAGTACTTC CASSEGTGSGEQYF
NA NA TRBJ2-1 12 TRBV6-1 TGTGCCAGCAGATACGGGGGCAATGAGCAGTTCTTC CASRYGGNEQFF
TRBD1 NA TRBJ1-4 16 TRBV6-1 TGTGCCAGCAGTGAAGCCGCCGGGACAGGGTTAGAAAAACTGTTTTTT CASSEAAGTGLEKLFF
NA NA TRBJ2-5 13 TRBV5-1 TGCGCCAGCAGCGATAGTGGAAAAGAGACCCAGTACTTC CASSDSGKETQYF
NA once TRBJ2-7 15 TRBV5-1 TGCGCCAGCAGCTTGGCGGTCGGCCTCTCCTACGAGCAGTACTTC CASSLAVGLSYEQYF
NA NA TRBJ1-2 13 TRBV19 TGTGCCAGTAGTATGAGCAGGGCGGACGGCTACACCTTC CASSMSRADGYTF
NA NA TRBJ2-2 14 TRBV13 TGTGCCAGCAGCTCCGGGACCGGAACCGGGGAGCTGTTTTTT CASSSGTGTGELFF
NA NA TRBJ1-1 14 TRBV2 TGTGCCAGCAGTGTGAAGGGAGCGAACACTGAAGCTTTCTTT CASSVKGANTEAFF
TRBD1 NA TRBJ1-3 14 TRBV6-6 TGTGCCAGCAGTGACAGGGGGGATGGAAACACCATATATTTT CASSDRGDGNTIYF
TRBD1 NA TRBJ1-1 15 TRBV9 TGTGCCAGCAGCGCACGGACAGGGCAGGGCACTGAAGCTTTCTTT CASSARTGQGTEAFF
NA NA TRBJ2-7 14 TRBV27 TGTGCCAGCAGTCCTATTAACTGGTACTCCGAGCAGTACTTC CASSPINWYSEQYF
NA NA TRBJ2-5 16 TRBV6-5 TGTGCCAGCAGTTACTCCGTTGCCAGATTCCAAGAGACCCAGTACTTC CASSYSVARFQETQYF
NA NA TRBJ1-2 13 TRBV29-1 TGCAGCGCCCGACAGCGGTCTAACTATGGCTACACCTTC CSARQRSNYGYTF
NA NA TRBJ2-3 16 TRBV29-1 TGCAGCGTAGCACGTACCGGGACCATGCCACTCTATACGCAGTATTTT CSVARTGTMPLYTQYF
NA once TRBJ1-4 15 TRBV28 TGTGCCAGCAGTTTCGTATATTCGGGGGGGGAAAAACTGTTTTTT CASSFVYSGGEKLFF
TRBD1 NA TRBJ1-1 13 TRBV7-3 TGTGCCAGCAAGTCACAGGGGACCACTGAAGCTTTCTTT CASKSQGTTEAFF
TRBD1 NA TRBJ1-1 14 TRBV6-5 TGTGCCAGCAGTTATGGACAGGGAGGCACTGAAGCTTTCTTT CASSYGQGGTEAFF
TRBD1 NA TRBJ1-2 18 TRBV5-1 TGCGCCAGCAGCTTGGCCCCTGCGGGACAGGGGGCGCAACATGGCTACACCTTC CASSLAPAGQGAQHGYTF
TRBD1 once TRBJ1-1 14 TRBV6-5 TGTGCCAGCAGTACGGGACAGGCCAACACTGAAGCTTTCTTT CASSTGQANTEAFF
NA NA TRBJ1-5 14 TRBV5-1 TGCGCCAGCAGCTCCCAAGGAGGGGATCAGCCCCAGCATTTT CASSSQGGDQPQHF
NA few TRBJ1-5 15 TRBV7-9 TGTGCCAGCAGCCATCGACAGACCCTCGATCAGCCCCAGCATTTT CASSHRQTLDQPQHF
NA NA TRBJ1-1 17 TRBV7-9 TGTGCCAGCACCTTCAGCCAGGGTGGGCCTTTGAACACTGAAGCTTTCTTT CASTFSQGGPLNTEAFF
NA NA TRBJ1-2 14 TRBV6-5 TGTGCCAGCAGTCTCAAGACAAAAAACTATGGCTACACCTTC CASSLKTKNYGYTF
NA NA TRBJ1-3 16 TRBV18 TGTGCCAGCTCACCTGGACCGCCGACTGCTGGAAACACCATATATTTT CASSPGPPTAGNTIYF
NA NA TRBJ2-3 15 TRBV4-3 TGCGCCAGCAGCCAACCGGGACACGGAACAGATACGCAGTATTTT CASSQPGHGTDTQYF
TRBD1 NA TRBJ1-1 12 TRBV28 TGTGCCAGCGGGACAGCGAACACTGAAGCTTTCTTT CASGTANTEAFF
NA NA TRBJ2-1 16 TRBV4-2 TGTGCCAGCAGCCAAGCAGTAATAGGGGACCGCAATGAGCAGTTCTTC CASSQAVIGDRNEQFF
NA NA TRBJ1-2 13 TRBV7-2 TGTGCCAGCAGTCGTTCAGGGTCATATGGCTACACCTTC CASSRSGSYGYTF
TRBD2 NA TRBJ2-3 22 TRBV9 TGTGCCAGCAGCCCCGGGACTAGCGGGGGGGCCAAGTTTTTCTCTGGCACAGATACGCAGTATTTT CASSPGTSGGAKFFSGTDTQYF
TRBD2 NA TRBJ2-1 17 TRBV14 TGTGCCAGCAGCCAAGGAATCAGGACTAGCGGTTACAATGAGCAGTTCTTC CASSQGIRTSGYNEQFF
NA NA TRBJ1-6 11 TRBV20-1 TGCAGTGCTAGAGCCCATTCACCCCTCCACTTT CSARAHSPLHF
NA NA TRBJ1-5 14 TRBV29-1 TGCAGCGTCCGGGGTCCGGGGAGCAATCAGCCCCAGCATTTT CSVRGPGSNQPQHF
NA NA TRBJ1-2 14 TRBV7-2 TGTGCCAGCAGCTTAGCGTCGGCAGTCTATGGCTACACCTTC CASSLASAVYGYTF
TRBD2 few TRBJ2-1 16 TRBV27 TGTGCCAGCAGTGCCGGGGACTATATCCCCAACAATGAGCAGTTCTTC CASSAGDYIPNNEQFF
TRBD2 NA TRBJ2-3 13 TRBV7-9 TGTGCCAGCAGCTTCTCTAGCGGCGATACGCAGTATTTT CASSFSSGDTQYF
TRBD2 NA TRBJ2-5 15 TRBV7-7 TGTGCTAGCAGCCCGGGACTAGCGGGGACGGAGACCCAGTACTTC CASSPGLAGTETQYF
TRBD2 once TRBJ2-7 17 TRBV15 TGTGCCACCAGCAGAGGCGGGGGGGCCTCTACCATCTACGAGCAGTACTTC CATSRGGGASTIYEQYF
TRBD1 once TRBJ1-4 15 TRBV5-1 TGCGCCAGCAGCGGGGGGACAGGGGATAATGAAAAACTGTTTTTT CASSGGTGDNEKLFF
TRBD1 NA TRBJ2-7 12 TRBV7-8 TGTGCCAGCGGGGGACAGTCCTACGAGCAGTACTTC CASGGQSYEQYF
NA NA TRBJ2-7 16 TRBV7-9 TGTGCCAGCAGCTACAGTCCCGGGACGGAGTCCTACGAGCAGTACTTC CASSYSPGTESYEQYF
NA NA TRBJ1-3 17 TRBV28 TGTGCCAGCAGTTTTTTTAGGAGACAGATATCTGGAAACACCATATATTTT CASSFFRRQISGNTIYF
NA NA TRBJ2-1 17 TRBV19 TGTGCCAGTATTTTCGACGACGAGGGTGGTTTTTACAATGAGCAGTTCTTC CASIFDDEGGFYNEQFF
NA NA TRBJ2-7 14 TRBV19 TGTGCCAGTAGTGGACAGCTACAGTCCTACGAGCAGTACTTC CASSGQLQSYEQYF
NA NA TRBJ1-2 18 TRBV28 TGTGCCAGCAGTTCCATCTTCGATCCAGGAGGGGATAACTATGGCTACACCTTC CASSSIFDPGGDNYGYTF
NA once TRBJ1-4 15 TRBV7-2 TGTGCCAGCAGCTCTGTCGGGGCAACTAATGAAAAACTGTTTTTT CASSSVGATNEKLFF
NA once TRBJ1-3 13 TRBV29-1 TGCAGCGTTGGGGTCTCTACTGGAAACACCATATATTTT CSVGVSTGNTIYF
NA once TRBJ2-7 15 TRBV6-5 TGTGCCAGCGGCCTTCCGGGACAAATGGCCTACGAGCAGTACTTC CASGLPGQMAYEQYF